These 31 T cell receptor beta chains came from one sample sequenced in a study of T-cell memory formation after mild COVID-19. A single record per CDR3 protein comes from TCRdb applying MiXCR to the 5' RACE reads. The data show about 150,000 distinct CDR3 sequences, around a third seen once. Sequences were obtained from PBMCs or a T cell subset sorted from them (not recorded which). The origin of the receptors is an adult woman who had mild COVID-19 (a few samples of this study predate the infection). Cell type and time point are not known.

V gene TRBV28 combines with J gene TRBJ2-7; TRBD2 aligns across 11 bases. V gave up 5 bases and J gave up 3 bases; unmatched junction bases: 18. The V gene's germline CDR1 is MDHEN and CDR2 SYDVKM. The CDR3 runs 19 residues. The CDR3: CASSQAGTSGTPRNYEQYF. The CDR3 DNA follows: TGTGCCAGCAGTCAGGCCGGGACTAGCGGAACCCCGAGAAACTACGAGCAGTACTTC.

The CDR3 sequence is CASSLFSSLYGYTF. The DNA for the CDR3 is TGTGCCAGCAGTTTATTCTCTTCCCTCTATGGCTACACCTTC. This chain links TRBV12-3 or TRBV12-4 with TRBJ1-2; no clear D. The CDR3 loop spans 14 amino acids. V dropped 2 bases and J dropped 4 bases, with 11 bases sitting between them.

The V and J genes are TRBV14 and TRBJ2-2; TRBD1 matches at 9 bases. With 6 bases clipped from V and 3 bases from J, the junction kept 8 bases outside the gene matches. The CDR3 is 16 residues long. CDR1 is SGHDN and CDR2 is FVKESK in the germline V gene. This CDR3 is CASRSTGGSHTGELFF. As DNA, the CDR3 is TGTGCCAGCAGATCAACAGGGGGCTCGCACACCGGGGAGCTGTTTTTT. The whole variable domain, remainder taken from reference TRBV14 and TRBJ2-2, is EAGVTQFPSHSVIEKGQTVTLRCDPISGHDNLYWYRRVMGKEIKFLLHFVKESKQDESGMPNNRFLAERTGGTYSTLKVQPAELEDSGVYFCASRSTGGSHTGELFFGEGSRLTVL.

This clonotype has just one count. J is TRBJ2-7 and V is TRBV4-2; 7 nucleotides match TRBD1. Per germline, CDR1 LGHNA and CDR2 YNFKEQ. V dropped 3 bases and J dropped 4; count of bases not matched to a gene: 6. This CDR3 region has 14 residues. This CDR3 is CASSQGPTGYEQYF. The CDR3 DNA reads TGTGCCAGCAGCCAGGGCCCGACAGGGTACGAGCAGTACTTC.

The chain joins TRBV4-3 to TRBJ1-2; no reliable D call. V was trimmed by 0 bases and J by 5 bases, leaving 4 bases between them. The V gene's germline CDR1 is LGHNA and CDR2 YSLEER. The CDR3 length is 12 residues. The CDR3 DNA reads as TGCGCCAGCAGCCAAGATCTATATGGCTACACCTTC. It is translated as CASSQDLYGYTF.

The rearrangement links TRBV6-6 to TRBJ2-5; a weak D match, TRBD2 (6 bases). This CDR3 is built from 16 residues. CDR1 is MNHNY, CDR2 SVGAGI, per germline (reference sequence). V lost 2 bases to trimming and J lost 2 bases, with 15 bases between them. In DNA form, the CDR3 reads TGTGCCAGCAGTTACGGTGTGGGCGGAGGGCAAGAGACCCAGTACTTC. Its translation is CASSYGVGGGQETQYF.

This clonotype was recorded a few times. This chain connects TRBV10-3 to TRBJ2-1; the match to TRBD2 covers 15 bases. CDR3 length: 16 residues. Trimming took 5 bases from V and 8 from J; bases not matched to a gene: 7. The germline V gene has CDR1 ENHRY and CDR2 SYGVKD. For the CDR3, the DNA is TGTGCCATCAGTAAGGGACTAGCGGGGGGACACGATGAGCAGTTCTTC. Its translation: CAISKGLAGGHDEQFF.

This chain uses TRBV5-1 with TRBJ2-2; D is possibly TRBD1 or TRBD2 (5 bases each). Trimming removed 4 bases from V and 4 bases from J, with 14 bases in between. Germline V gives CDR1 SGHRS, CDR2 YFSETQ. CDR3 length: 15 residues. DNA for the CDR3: TGCGCCAGCAGCCCCGGGACCGGAGGCACCGGGGAGCTGTTTTTT. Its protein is CASSPGTGGTGELFF.

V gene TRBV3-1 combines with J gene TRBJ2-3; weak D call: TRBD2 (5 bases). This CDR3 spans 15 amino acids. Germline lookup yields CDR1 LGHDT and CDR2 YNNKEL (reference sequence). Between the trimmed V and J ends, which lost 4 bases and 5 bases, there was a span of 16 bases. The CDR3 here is CASSPSGSARDTQYF. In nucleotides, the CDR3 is TGTGCCAGCAGCCCCTCAGGTAGCGCCCGAGATACGCAGTATTTT.

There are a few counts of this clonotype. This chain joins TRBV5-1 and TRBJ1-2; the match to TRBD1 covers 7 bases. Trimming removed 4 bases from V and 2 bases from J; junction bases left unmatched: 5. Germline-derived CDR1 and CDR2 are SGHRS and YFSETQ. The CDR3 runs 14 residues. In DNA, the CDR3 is TGCGCCAGCAGCCAATCAGGGGGAAACTATGGCTACACCTTC. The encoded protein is CASSQSGGNYGYTF.

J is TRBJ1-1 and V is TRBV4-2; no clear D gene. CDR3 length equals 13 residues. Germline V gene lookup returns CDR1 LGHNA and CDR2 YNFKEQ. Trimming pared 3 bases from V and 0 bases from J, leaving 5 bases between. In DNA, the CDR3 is TGTGCCAGCAGCCAGGAAATGAACACTGAAGCTTTCTTT. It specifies CASSQEMNTEAFF.

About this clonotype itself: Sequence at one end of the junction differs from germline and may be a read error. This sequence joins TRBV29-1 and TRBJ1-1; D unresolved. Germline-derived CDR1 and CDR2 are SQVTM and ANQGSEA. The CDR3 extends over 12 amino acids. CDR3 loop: CSAEGLNTEAFF. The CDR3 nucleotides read TGCAGCGCTGAAGGACTTAACACTGAAGCTTTCTTT.

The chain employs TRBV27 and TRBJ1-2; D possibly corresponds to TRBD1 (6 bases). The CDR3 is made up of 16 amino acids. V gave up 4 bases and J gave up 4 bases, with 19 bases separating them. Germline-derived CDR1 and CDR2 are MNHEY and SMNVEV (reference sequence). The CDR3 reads CASSSRLDRSLYGYTF. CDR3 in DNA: TGTGCCAGCAGTTCACGATTAGACAGGAGTCTCTATGGCTACACCTTC.

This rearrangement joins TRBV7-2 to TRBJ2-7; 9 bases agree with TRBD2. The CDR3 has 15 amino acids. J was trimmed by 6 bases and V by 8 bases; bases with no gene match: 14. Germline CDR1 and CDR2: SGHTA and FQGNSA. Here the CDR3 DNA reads TGTGCCAGCGGAGAGTCTGGTAGCGGGAGATCCGAGCAGTACTTC. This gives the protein CASGESGSGRSEQYF. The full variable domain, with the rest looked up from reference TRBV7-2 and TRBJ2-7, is GAGVSQSPSNKVTEKGKDVELRCDPISGHTALYWYRQSLGQGLEFLIYFQGNSAPDKSGLPSDRFSAERTGGSVSTLTIQRTQQEDSAVYLCASGESGSGRSEQYFGPGTRLTVT.

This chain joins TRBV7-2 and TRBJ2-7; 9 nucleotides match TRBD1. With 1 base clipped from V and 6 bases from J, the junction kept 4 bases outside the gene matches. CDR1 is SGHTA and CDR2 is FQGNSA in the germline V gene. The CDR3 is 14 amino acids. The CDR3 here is CASSLGTGVPEQYF. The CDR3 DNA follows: TGTGCCAGCAGCTTAGGGACAGGGGTCCCCGAGCAGTACTTC.

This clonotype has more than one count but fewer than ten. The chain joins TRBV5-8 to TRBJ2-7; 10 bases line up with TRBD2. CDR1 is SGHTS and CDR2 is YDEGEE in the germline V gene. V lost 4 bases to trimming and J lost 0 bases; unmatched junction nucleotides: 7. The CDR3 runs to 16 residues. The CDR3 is CASSRWASGGSYEQYF. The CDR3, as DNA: TGTGCCAGCAGCCGTTGGGCTAGCGGGGGCTCCTACGAGCAGTACTTC.

The CDR3: CASSLGRGYQETQYF. DNA of the CDR3: TGCGCCAGCAGCTTGGGACGGGGTTACCAAGAGACCCAGTACTTC. This chain joins TRBV5-1 and TRBJ2-5; D is possibly TRBD2 (5 bases). Germline V lookup: CDR1 SGHRS, CDR2 YFSETQ. This CDR3 comprises 15 residues. The V end was cut by 0 bases, the J end by 0 bases, with 9 bases between.

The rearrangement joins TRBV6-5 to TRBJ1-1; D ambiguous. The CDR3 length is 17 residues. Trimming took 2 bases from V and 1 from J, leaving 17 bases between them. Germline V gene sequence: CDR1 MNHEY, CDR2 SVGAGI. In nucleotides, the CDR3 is TGTGCCAGCAGTTACGCCGGGCAGTGGACCCGGAACACTGAAGCTTTCTTT. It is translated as CASSYAGQWTRNTEAFF.

CDR3 protein: CASSYRDTRFNYGYTF. CDR3 in DNA: TGTGCCAGCAGCTACCGGGACACAAGGTTTAACTATGGCTACACCTTC. The chain uses TRBV3-1 and TRBJ1-2, with D perhaps matching TRBD1 (6 bases). The germline CDR1 and CDR2 sequences are LGHDT and YNNKEL (reference sequence). The CDR3 contains 16 residues. The V gene lost 5 bases and the J gene lost 1 base, with 17 bases spanning the gap.

The CDR3 sequence is CSAGGLAAITDTQYF. The CDR3 DNA is TGCAGTGCTGGGGGACTAGCGGCGATCACAGATACGCAGTATTTT. The chain couples TRBV20-1 to TRBJ2-3; 11 nucleotides line up with TRBD2. There are 15 residues in the CDR3. The germline gives CDR1 DFQATT, CDR2 SNEGSKA (reference sequence). V was clipped by 5 bases and J by 2 bases; unmatched bases: 6.

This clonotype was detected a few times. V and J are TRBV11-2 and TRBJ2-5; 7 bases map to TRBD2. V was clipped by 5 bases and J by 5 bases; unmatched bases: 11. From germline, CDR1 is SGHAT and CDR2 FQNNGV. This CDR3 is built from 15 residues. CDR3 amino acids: CASSPRAGEGETQYF. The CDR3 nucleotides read TGTGCCAGCAGCCCACGGGCGGGAGAAGGGGAGACCCAGTACTTC.

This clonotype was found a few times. CDR3 residues: CSVEVREQRTGELFF. The CDR3 nucleotides are TGCAGCGTTGAAGTTCGCGAACAGAGGACCGGGGAGCTGTTTTTT. This chain connects TRBV29-1 to TRBJ2-2; no clear D gene. The germline V and J ends were trimmed by 1 base and 5 bases, with 14 bases remaining between them. Germline V gene lookup returns CDR1 SQVTM and CDR2 ANQGSEA. This CDR3 is built from 15 residues.

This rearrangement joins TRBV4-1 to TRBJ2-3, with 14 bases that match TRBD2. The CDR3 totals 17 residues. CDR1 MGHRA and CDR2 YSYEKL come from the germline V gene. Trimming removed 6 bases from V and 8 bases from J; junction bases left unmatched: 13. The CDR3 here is CASSPATSGGAGGTQYF. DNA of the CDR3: TGCGCCAGCAGTCCTGCGACTAGCGGGGGGGCAGGGGGTACGCAGTATTTT.

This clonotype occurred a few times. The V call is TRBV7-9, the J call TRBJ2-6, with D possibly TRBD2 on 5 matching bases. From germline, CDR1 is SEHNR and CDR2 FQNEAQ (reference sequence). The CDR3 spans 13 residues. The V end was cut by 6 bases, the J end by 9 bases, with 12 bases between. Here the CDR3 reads CASSFGEYNVLTF. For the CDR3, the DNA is TGTGCCAGCAGTTTTGGGGAGTACAACGTCCTGACTTTC.

Written as DNA, the CDR3 is TGCAGCGTTGTCCTAGCGGGGAACAATGAGCAGTTCTTC. Protein sequence: CSVVLAGNNEQFF. The gene calls are TRBV29-1 and TRBJ2-1, with TRBD2 matching over 9 bases. The V gene end was trimmed by 4 bases and the J gene end by 5 bases; junction bases not matched to a gene: 3. This CDR3 comprises 13 residues. CDR1 and CDR2 (germline): SQVTM, ANQGSEA.

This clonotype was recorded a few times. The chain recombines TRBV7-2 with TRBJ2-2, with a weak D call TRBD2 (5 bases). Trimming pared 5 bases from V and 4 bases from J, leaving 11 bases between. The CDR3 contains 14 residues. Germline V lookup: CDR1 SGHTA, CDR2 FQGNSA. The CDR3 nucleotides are TGTGCCAGCAGCGCGGACTCGATCACCGGGGAGCTGTTTTTT. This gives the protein CASSADSITGELFF.

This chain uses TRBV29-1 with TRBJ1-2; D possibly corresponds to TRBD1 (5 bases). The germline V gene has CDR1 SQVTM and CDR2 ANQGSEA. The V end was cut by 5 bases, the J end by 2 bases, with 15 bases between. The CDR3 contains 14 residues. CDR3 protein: CSVYNERGNYGYTF. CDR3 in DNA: TGCAGCGTTTACAATGAGCGGGGGAACTATGGCTACACCTTC.

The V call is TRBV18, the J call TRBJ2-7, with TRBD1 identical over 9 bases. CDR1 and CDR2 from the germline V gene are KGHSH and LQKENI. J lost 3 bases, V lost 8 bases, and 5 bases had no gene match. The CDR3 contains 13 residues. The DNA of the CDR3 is TGTGCCAGCGCCCGACAGGGGGACTACGAGCAGTACTTC. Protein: CASARQGDYEQYF.

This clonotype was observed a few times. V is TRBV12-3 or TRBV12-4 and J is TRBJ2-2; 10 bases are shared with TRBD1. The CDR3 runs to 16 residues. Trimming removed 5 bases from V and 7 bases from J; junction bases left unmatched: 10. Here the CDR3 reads CASSPLDRGFIGELFF. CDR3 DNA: TGTGCCAGCAGTCCACTGGACAGGGGGTTTATCGGGGAGCTGTTTTTT.

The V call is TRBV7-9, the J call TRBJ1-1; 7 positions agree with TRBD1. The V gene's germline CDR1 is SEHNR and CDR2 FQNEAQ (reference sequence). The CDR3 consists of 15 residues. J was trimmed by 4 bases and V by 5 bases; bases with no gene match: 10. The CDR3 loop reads CASSPTTGAVTEAFF. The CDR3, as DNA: TGTGCCAGCAGCCCGACTACAGGGGCGGTCACTGAAGCTTTCTTT.

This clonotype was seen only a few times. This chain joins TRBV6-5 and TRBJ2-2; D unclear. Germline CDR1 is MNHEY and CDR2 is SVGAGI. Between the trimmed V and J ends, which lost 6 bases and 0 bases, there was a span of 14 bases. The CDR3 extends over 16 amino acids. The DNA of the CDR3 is TGTGCCAGCAGAGAGGACGGATTTTCGAACACCGGGGAGCTGTTTTTT. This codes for CASREDGFSNTGELFF.